These 19 T cell receptor beta chains originate from one sample sequenced in a study of shared clonotypes between healthy human individuals. TCRdb's copy holds only in-frame clones and misses some; the assay was immunoSEQ multiplex PCR. Found here are 450,000 to 600,000 clones, about four fifths of them singletons; the top ten hold under 15%. Input material: PBMCs. These receptor sequences come from a woman aged 35 to 49 in good health. Some clones in this sample may be carry-over from other donors' samples.

The V and J genes are TRBV27 and TRBJ2-3; perhaps TRBD2 as D (6 bases). Germline CDR1 is MNHEY and CDR2 is SMNVEV (reference sequence). This CDR3 has 13 amino acids. V dropped 9 bases and J dropped 2 bases, with 12 bases sitting between them. The CDR3 DNA sequence: TGTGCCAGTGGGGGACTTTCCACAGATACGCAGTATTTT. As protein: CASGGLSTDTQYF.

The chain carries TRBV28 and TRBJ2-1, with 7 bases fitting TRBD1. From germline, CDR1 is MDHEN and CDR2 SYDVKM. V gave up 6 bases and J gave up 3 bases; unmatched junction bases: 8. CDR3 length: 15 amino acids. In DNA form, the CDR3 reads TGTGCCAGCAGGAAACAGGGGTCAAACTACAATGAGCAGTTCTTC. It translates to CASRKQGSNYNEQFF.

The J gene is TRBJ2-7, the V gene TRBV28; D may be TRBD1 (5 bases). Per the germline V gene, CDR1 is MDHEN and CDR2 is SYDVKM. V was cut by 4 bases and J by 0 bases, with 13 bases left in between. The CDR3 contains 15 residues. DNA for the CDR3: TGTGCCAGCAGTTCGACAGAGTACTTCTCCTACGAGCAGTACTTC. Translated, it gives CASSSTEYFSYEQYF.

This clone was found a few times. CDR3 loop: CASGNQPQHF. The DNA for the CDR3 is TGCGCCAGCGGAAATCAGCCCCAGCATTTT. The chain couples TRBV10-2 to TRBJ1-5; D unresolved. Germline CDR1 WSHSY, CDR2 SAAADI. V was trimmed by 8 bases and J by 4 bases, leaving 3 bases between them. CDR3 length: 10 residues.

The gene calls are TRBV7-3 and TRBJ2-6; D call uncertain. CDR1 is SGHTA and CDR2 is FQGTGA in the germline V gene. This CDR3 is 15 amino acids long. V was cut by 3 bases and J by 0 bases, with 6 bases left in between. The CDR3 is CASSFGSSGANVLTF. The DNA for the CDR3 is TGTGCCAGCAGCTTTGGATCCTCTGGGGCCAACGTCCTGACTTTC.

The chain combines TRBV19 with TRBJ2-5; a possible D gene is TRBD2 (5 bases). V was clipped by 3 bases and J by 6 bases, with 14 bases between them. The V gene's germline CDR1 is LNHDA and CDR2 SQIVND (reference sequence). The CDR3 totals 14 residues. The DNA of the CDR3 is TGTGCCAGTAGTATTGGCCTAGCATCTAAGACCCAGTACTTC. Encoded protein: CASSIGLASKTQYF.

The CDR3 loop reads CSVERGSEQFF. Here the CDR3 DNA reads TGCAGCGTTGAGCGGGGGAGTGAGCAGTTCTTC. This sequence joins TRBV29-1 and TRBJ2-1; 7 bases map to TRBD2. This CDR3 contains 11 residues. Germline CDR1 and CDR2: SQVTM and ANQGSEA. Unmatched junction bases numbered 2, after V lost 3 bases and J lost 9 bases.

This rearrangement joins TRBV28 to TRBJ2-6; no clear D gene. Germline V lookup: CDR1 MDHEN, CDR2 SYDVKM. V lost 5 bases and J 0 bases, leaving 14 bases between the germline ends. This CDR3 region has 17 residues. In DNA form, the CDR3 reads TGTGCCAGCAGTCCCCCGGTTATCATCTCTGGGGCCAACGTCCTGACTTTC. Residues: CASSPPVIISGANVLTF.

V gene TRBV18 combines with J gene TRBJ2-1; tentative D call: TRBD2 (5 bases). The V gene lost 2 bases and the J gene lost 0 bases, with 11 bases spanning the gap. The CDR3 loop spans 16 amino acids. Germline lookup yields CDR1 KGHSH and CDR2 LQKENI. The CDR3, as DNA: TGTGCCAGCTCACCAGCGCGGGCCAGCTCCTACAATGAGCAGTTCTTC. Translating gives CASSPARASSYNEQFF.

V usage is TRBV14 and J usage is TRBJ2-3; D is ambiguous. The V gene's germline CDR1 is SGHDN and CDR2 FVKESK. Trimming took off 0 bases at V and 2 bases at J, with 9 bases between the two ends. This CDR3 has 15 amino acids. This CDR3 reads CASSQDFGTTDTQYF. The CDR3 DNA reads TGTGCCAGCAGCCAAGATTTTGGCACCACAGATACGCAGTATTTT.

The V gene is TRBV6-1, the J gene TRBJ2-7, with TRBD2 matching over 9 bases. The CDR3 totals 13 residues. The V segment lost 6 bases and the J segment 6 bases; nucleotides outside the gene matches: 6. Germline CDR1 reads MNHNS; CDR2 reads SASEGT. The CDR3 DNA sequence: TGTGCCAGCAGCTTAGCGGGGGCGGTCGAGCAGTACTTC. Translating gives CASSLAGAVEQYF.

This chain connects TRBV28 to TRBJ2-1, with 13 bases identical to TRBD2. Germline lookup yields CDR1 MDHEN and CDR2 SYDVKM. CDR3 length: 16 amino acids. J was trimmed by 9 bases and V by 6 bases; bases with no gene match: 11. CDR3 in DNA: TGTGCCAGCAGCCTCAGAGGTACTAGCGGGAGGGGTGAGCAGTTCTTC. It encodes CASSLRGTSGRGEQFF.

The genes are TRBV7-3 and TRBJ2-2, with D possibly being TRBD2 (5 bases). Germline-derived CDR1 and CDR2 are SGHTA and FQGTGA. This CDR3 has 16 residues. Trimming cost V 2 bases and J 7 bases, with 17 bases left between them. This CDR3 is CASSLGGLTVSGELFF. The CDR3 bases are TGTGCCAGCAGCTTAGGCGGGCTAACCGTCAGCGGGGAGCTGTTTTTT.

CDR3 sequence reads: CASSPPDFIETQYF. The CDR3 bases are TGTGCCAGCTCACCACCGGATTTTATAGAGACCCAGTACTTC. The rearrangement joins TRBV18 to TRBJ2-5; no clear D gene. The CDR3 is 14 amino acids. The V and J ends lost 0 bases and 4 bases respectively, with 9 bases between them. In germline, CDR1 is KGHSH, CDR2 LQKENI.

The CDR3 region is CASSTGQGAYNEQFF. The CDR3, as DNA: TGTGCCAGCAGCACGGGACAGGGGGCCTACAATGAGCAGTTCTTC. The rearrangement uses TRBV28 and TRBJ2-1; 11 bases are a match to TRBD1. Trimming removed 6 bases from V and 2 bases from J; junction bases left unmatched: 3. The germline gives CDR1 MDHEN, CDR2 SYDVKM. The CDR3 runs 15 residues.

The chain employs TRBV11-2 and TRBJ2-7; 7 bases line up with TRBD2. Germline assignment: CDR1 SGHAT and CDR2 FQNNGV. The CDR3 length is 11 residues. Losses at the gene ends were 10 bases for V and 7 bases for J; bases not matched to a gene: 7. CDR3 sequence: CATGGSWEQYF. The CDR3 nucleotides read TGTGCCACCGGGGGGTCATGGGAGCAGTACTTC.

The V call is TRBV7-8, the J call TRBJ1-4; D remains unclear. From germline, CDR1 is SGHVS and CDR2 FQNEAQ. The length of the CDR3 is 13 residues. V dropped 5 bases and J dropped 6 bases, with 10 bases sitting between them. CDR3 loop: CASSPAVHEKLFF. The CDR3 coding sequence is TGTGCCAGCAGCCCTGCCGTCCATGAAAAACTGTTTTTT. The complete variable domain, with remaining parts taken from reference TRBV7-8 and TRBJ1-4, reads GAGVSQSPRYKVAKRGQDVALRCDPISGHVSLFWYQQALGQGPEFLTYFQNEAQLDKSGLPSDRFFAERPEGSVSTLKIQRTQQEDSAVYLCASSPAVHEKLFFGSGTQLSVL.

The CDR3, as DNA: TGTGCCAGCAGCCGGTCCGGGGGGCAAGAGACCCAGTACTTC. Translated: CASSRSGGQETQYF. The rearrangement links TRBV7-3 to TRBJ2-5, with 7 bases fitting TRBD2. Trimming took 5 bases from V and 2 from J; bases not matched to a gene: 5. The CDR3 is made up of 14 amino acids. In germline, CDR1 is SGHTA, CDR2 FQGTGA.

CDR3 in amino acids: CASTVGPSTYNEQFF. As DNA, the CDR3 is TGTGCCAGCACCGTGGGTCCTTCGACCTACAATGAGCAGTTCTTC. The V and J genes are TRBV6-6 and TRBJ2-1, with unresolved D. The V end lost 7 bases, the J end lost 2 bases, and 15 bases lay between the germline ends. CDR1 MNHNY and CDR2 SVGAGI come from the germline V gene (reference sequence). This CDR3 is built from 15 residues.